The next 3 T cell receptor beta chains were all read from a single sample in a study of tumor-infiltrating lymphocytes in primary liver carcinoma. Researchers drew blood RNA from unsorted whole blood and extracted germline DNA as well. Using a constant-region primer together with ProtoScript II reverse transcriptase, TCR beta cDNA was made from about 500 ng of total RNA. Construction of TCR beta libraries relied on three successive nested multiplex PCR rounds employing slightly modified ARM-PCR. Investigators reported that the first two PCR rounds, at 10 cycles each, used TRBV1-TRBV30 forward primers with a C-beta reverse primer. TCRdb recomputed calls from the multiplex PCR reads with MiXCR, one row per CDR3 protein. Seen here are almost 200,000 distinct CDR3 sequences, approximately 65% observed once, and the top ten hold under 7.5%. Sequences were obtained from peripheral blood. The origin of the receptors is a woman aged 55 to 70 with primary liver carcinoma and hepatitis B virus infection.

Comments on this clonotype: A read error may be the cause here, since a much bigger clone is one base away. The chain has TRBV10-3 and TRBJ1-1; D not certain. Germline V gene lookup returns CDR1 ENHRY and CDR2 SYGVKD. The CDR3 totals 13 residues. V gave up 11 bases and J gave up 5 bases, with 18 bases separating them. The CDR3 DNA reads TGTGCCGCCAGAGAAACACGAGGAACTGAAGCTTTCTTT. The encoded protein is CAARETRGTEAFF.

This clonotype came up a few times. The chain is built from TRBV5-1 and TRBJ2-7, with 10 nucleotides matching TRBD2. This CDR3 region has 14 residues. Per germline, CDR1 SGHRS and CDR2 YFSETQ. V was pared by 1 base and J by 2 bases, with 0 bases of the junction left unmatched. The CDR3 DNA follows: TGCGCCAGCAGCTTGACTAGCGGGACCTACGAGCAGTACTTC. Its translation: CASSLTSGTYEQYF.

As for this clonotype: A much larger clone differs from this one at a single base, so this may be a read error. V usage is TRBV12-3 or TRBV12-4 and J usage is TRBJ2-3; tentative D call: TRBD2 (5 bases). CDR3 length equals 17 residues. CDR3 region: CANSQRSGATSTDTQYF. The CDR3 DNA is TGTGCCAACAGTCAACGAAGCGGTGCCACTAGCACAGATACGCAGTATTTT.